A selection of T cell receptor beta chains follows, all from one sample in a study of breast tumors, draining lymph nodes, adjacent tissues. TCRdb used MiXCR to reprocess the multiplex PCR reads, holding one entry per CDR3 protein. The repertoire holds about 52,000 distinct CDR3 sequences, around 40% seen once, with roughly a tenth in the top ten. Sequenced: breast tumor tissue. Receptors were obtained from a female donor with breast cancer. Some clones in this sample may be carry-over from other donors' samples. Both conserved end residues are part of each CDR3. The D gene is left open where the match is weak. Some rows have no size entry. The others give once, few or many, or a class for an expanded clone.

v_call,clone_size,d_call,j_call,cdr3_aa,cdr3_nt
TRBV24-1,-,TRBD2,TRBJ2-1,CATGDPGLADEQFF,TGTGCCACCGGTGACCCGGGACTAGCGGATGAGCAGTTCTTC
TRBV5-1,many,TRBD2,TRBJ2-3,CASSIGLAGAGTQYF,TGCGCCAGCAGCATCGGACTAGCGGGAGCAGGTACGCAGTATTTT
TRBV10-3,-,-,TRBJ1-1,CAISESGAEEFEAFF,TGTGCCATCAGTGAGAGTGGGGCAGAAGAATTTGAAGCTTTCTTT
TRBV7-3,-,-,TRBJ2-3,CASREGHRTDTQYF,TGTGCCAGCAGGGAGGGCCACCGCACAGATACGCAGTATTTT
TRBV7-9,many,-,TRBJ2-1,CASSLIFSDGYNEQFF,TGTGCCAGCAGCTTAATTTTCAGCGACGGTTACAATGAGCAGTTCTTC
TRBV2,few,-,TRBJ1-1,CASSELAPDLGREAFF,TGTGCCAGCAGTGAATTAGCCCCGGATTTGGGCAGGGAAGCTTTCTTT
TRBV7-2,many,-,TRBJ2-7,CASSSLYEQYF,TGTGCCAGCAGCTCCCTCTACGAGCAGTACTTC
TRBV4-2,many,-,TRBJ2-5,CASSQDLISEEGETQYF,TGTGCCAGCAGCCAAGATTTAATCAGTGAGGAGGGAGAGACCCAGTACTTC
TRBV7-9,many,-,TRBJ2-1,CASSDGTRNEQFF,TGTGCCAGCAGCGACGGGACTCGCAATGAGCAGTTCTTC
TRBV5-4,-,TRBD2,TRBJ2-2,CASSLAGNTGELFF,TGTGCCAGCAGCCTAGCGGGTAACACCGGGGAGCTGTTTTTT
TRBV24-1,many,-,TRBJ2-7,CATSDPGAYEQYF,TGTGCCACCAGTGACCCCGGGGCCTACGAGCAGTACTTC
TRBV19,-,-,TRBJ1-5,CASKSVLQPQHF,TGTGCCAGTAAATCCGTCCTTCAGCCCCAGCATTTT
TRBV5-6,few,TRBD1,TRBJ1-2,CATPAGGGRNGYTF,TGTGCCACCCCCGCAGGGGGCGGTCGCAATGGCTACACCTTC
TRBV5-1,many,TRBD1,TRBJ2-7,CASSRDREGEQYF,TGCGCCAGCAGCCGGGACAGGGAGGGGGAGCAGTACTTC
TRBV19,many,-,TRBJ2-2,CASSTDRTVLKTGELFF,TGTGCCAGTAGCACGGACCGGACAGTATTAAAAACTGGGGAGCTGTTTTTT
TRBV28,-,TRBD1,TRBJ1-5,CASRTPGQGSNQPQHF,TGTGCCAGCAGGACTCCGGGACAGGGTAGCAATCAGCCCCAGCATTTT
TRBV6-2/TRBV6-3,-,-,TRBJ2-7,CASSCPPGTLDYEQYF,TGTGCCAGCAGTTGCCCCCCCGGGACTTTAGACTACGAGCAGTACTTC
TRBV7-2,-,-,TRBJ1-4,CASSADSSYNEKLFF,TGTGCCAGTTCCGCAGACAGTTCCTACAATGAAAAACTGTTTTTT
TRBV15,-,-,TRBJ2-2,CATSRDRQNRDGELFF,TGTGCCACCAGCAGAGATCGACAGAACCGGGACGGGGAGCTGTTTTTT
TRBV9,-,TRBD1,TRBJ1-5,CASSVDGQDNRPQHF,TGTGCCAGCAGCGTAGACGGACAGGACAACCGGCCCCAGCATTTT
TRBV29-1,many,-,TRBJ1-1,CSAATGMDTEAFF,TGCAGTGCCGCCACAGGGATGGACACTGAAGCTTTCTTT
TRBV30,many,TRBD1,TRBJ1-3,CASRTGGSGNTIYF,TGTGCCTCGCGGACAGGGGGCTCTGGAAACACCATATATTTT
TRBV5-4,many,TRBD2,TRBJ2-7,CASSSTSGRWMEQYF,TGTGCCAGCAGCTCCACTAGCGGGCGTTGGATGGAGCAGTACTTC
TRBV12-3/TRBV12-4,-,TRBD1,TRBJ1-2,CASSPDRRAYGYTF,TGTGCCAGCAGTCCGGACAGGAGGGCCTATGGCTACACCTTC
TRBV6-1,-,TRBD2,TRBJ2-3,CASSLWGGRATDTQYF,TGTGCCAGCAGTTTGTGGGGCGGGAGGGCCACAGATACGCAGTATTTT
TRBV29-1,once,TRBD2,TRBJ2-1,CSVAGLAGVLHSYNEQFF,TGCAGCGTGGCCGGACTAGCGGGAGTCCTCCACTCCTACAATGAGCAGTTCTTC
TRBV6-6,many,-,TRBJ1-2,CASRDFEANYGYTF,TGTGCCAGCAGAGATTTCGAAGCTAACTATGGCTACACCTTC
TRBV7-2,many,TRBD1,TRBJ2-5,CASSFRQGFQETQYF,TGTGCCAGCAGCTTCCGACAGGGGTTCCAAGAGACCCAGTACTTC
TRBV9,-,TRBD1,TRBJ2-3,CASSLNQQGDTDTQYF,TGTGCCAGCAGCCTCAACCAGCAGGGGGACACAGATACGCAGTATTTT
TRBV7-2,-,-,TRBJ2-7,CASSLAYTHSSEQHF,TGTGCCAGCAGCTTAGCGTACACCCATTCTAGCGAGCAGCACTTC
TRBV28,once,-,TRBJ1-1,CATELGGGIWTEAFF,TGTGCCACCGAACTGGGAGGGGGAATATGGACTGAAGCTTTCTTT
TRBV11-2,-,-,TRBJ2-3,CASSLLVGADTQYF,TGTGCCAGCAGCCTGTTAGTAGGCGCAGATACGCAGTATTTC
TRBV4-3,-,-,TRBJ1-3,CASSQFSGLENTIYF,TGCGCCAGCAGCCAATTCAGTGGGCTGGAAAACACCATATATTTT
TRBV7-9,many,-,TRBJ2-7,CASSPPRTEESYEQYF,TGTGCCAGCAGCCCTCCTCGAACGGAAGAGTCCTACGAGCAGTACTTC
TRBV5-5,many,-,TRBJ1-5,CASSYLGDGNQPQHF,TGTGCCAGCAGCTATTTAGGGGACGGGAATCAGCCCCAGCATTTT
TRBV6-1,-,-,TRBJ2-1,CTSSHPMDEQFF,TGTACCAGCAGTCACCCGATGGATGAGCAGTTCTTC
TRBV29-1,medium-sized,-,TRBJ2-7,CSVEGGYGTYEQYF,TGCAGCGTTGAAGGGGGGTATGGAACCTACGAGCAGTACTTC
TRBV29-1,-,-,TRBJ1-2,CSVEETANYGYTF,TGCAGCGTTGAAGAGACGGCTAACTATGGCTACACCTTC
TRBV29-1,many,TRBD1,TRBJ2-7,CSVEGLQGIGYEQYF,TGCAGCGTCGAAGGGTTACAGGGGATCGGGTACGAGCAGTACTTC
TRBV19,few,-,TRBJ1-1,CASIRNRMNTEAFF,TGTGCCAGTATCCGTAACCGGATGAACACTGAAGCTTTCTTT
TRBV5-5,-,-,TRBJ1-1,CASSLLHGRREAFF,TGTGCCAGCAGCTTACTACACGGACGCCGTGAAGCTTTCTTT
TRBV11-3,many,TRBD1,TRBJ2-3,CASSSRRQGDTQYF,TGTGCCAGCAGCTCCCGACGACAGGGAGATACGCAGTATTTT
TRBV2,-,TRBD1,TRBJ1-2,CASSWGGQGPAYGYTF,TGTGCCAGCAGTTGGGGGGGACAGGGGCCTGCCTATGGCTACACCTTC
TRBV7-8,many,-,TRBJ2-2,CASGFAEGTGELFF,TGTGCCAGCGGATTTGCGGAGGGGACCGGGGAGCTGTTTTTT
TRBV25-1,-,-,TRBJ2-1,CVPPAKIQLAGGRPGYNERFF,-
TRBV20-1,many,-,TRBJ2-6,CSAVGASAGANVLTF,TGCAGTGCCGTGGGGGCCTCGGCAGGGGCCAACGTCCTGACTTTC
TRBV6-2/TRBV6-3,few,TRBD2,TRBJ2-3,CASSHATSGSSDTQYF,TGTGCCAGCAGTCACGCTACTAGCGGGAGTTCAGATACGCAGTATTTT
TRBV7-2,many,-,TRBJ2-5,CASSSPRGTQYF,TGTGCCAGCAGCTCTCCGCGGGGGACCCAGTACTTC
TRBV7-2,many,-,TRBJ1-4,CASSYFPRAASTNEKLFF,TGTGCCAGCAGCTACTTCCCCCGGGCAGCCTCAACTAATGAAAAACTGTTTTTT